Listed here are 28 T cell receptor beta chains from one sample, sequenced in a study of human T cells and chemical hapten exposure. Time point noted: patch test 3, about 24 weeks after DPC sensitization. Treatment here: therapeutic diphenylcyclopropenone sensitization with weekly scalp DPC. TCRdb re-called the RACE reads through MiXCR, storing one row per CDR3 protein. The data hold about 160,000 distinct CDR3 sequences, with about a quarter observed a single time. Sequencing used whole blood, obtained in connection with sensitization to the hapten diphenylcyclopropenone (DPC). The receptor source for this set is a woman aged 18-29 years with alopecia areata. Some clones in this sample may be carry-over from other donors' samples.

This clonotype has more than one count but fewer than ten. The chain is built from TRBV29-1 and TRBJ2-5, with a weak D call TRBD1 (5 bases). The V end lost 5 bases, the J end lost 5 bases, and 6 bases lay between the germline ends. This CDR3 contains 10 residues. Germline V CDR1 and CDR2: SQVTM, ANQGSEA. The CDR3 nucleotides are TGCAGCGTTAGGGGTGAGACCCAGTACTTC. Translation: CSVRGETQYF.

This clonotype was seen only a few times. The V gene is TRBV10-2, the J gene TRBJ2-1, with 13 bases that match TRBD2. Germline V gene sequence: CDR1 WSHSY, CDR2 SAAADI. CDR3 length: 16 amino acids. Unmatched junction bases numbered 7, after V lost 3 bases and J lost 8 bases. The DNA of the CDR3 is TGCGCCAGCAGTGAAGGGACTAGCGGGGTGATGTATGAGCAGTTCTTC. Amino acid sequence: CASSEGTSGVMYEQFF.

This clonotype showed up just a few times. The DNA of the CDR3 is TGTGCCAGCAGCCAAGGTAGGGGGCTTGGCGAGCAGTACTTC. This sequence encodes CASSQGRGLGEQYF. The genes are TRBV3-1 and TRBJ2-7; 7 bases are a match to TRBD1. CDR1 is LGHDT, CDR2 YNNKEL, per germline (reference sequence). The CDR3 loop spans 14 amino acids. Losses at the gene ends were 1 base for V and 6 bases for J; bases not matched to a gene: 6.

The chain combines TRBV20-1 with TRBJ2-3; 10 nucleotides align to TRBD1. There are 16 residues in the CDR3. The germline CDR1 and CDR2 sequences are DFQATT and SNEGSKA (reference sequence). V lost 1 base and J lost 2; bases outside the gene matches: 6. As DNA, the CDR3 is TGCAGTGCTAGAGTAGACAGGGGGCGAATCACAGATACGCAGTATTTT. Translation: CSARVDRGRITDTQYF.

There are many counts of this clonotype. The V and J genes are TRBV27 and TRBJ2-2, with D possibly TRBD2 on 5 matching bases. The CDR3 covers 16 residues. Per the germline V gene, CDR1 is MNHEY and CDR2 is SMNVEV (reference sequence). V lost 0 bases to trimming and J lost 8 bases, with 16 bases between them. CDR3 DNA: TGTGCCAGCAGTTTATCGATGGGGTCTAGCAGAGGGGAGCTGTTTTTT. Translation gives CASSLSMGSSRGELFF.

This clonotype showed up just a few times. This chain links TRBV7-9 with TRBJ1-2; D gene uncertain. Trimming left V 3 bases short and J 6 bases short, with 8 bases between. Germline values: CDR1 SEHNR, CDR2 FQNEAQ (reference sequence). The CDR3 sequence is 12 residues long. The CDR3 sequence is CASSLQGNGYTF. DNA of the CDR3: TGTGCCAGCAGCTTGCAAGGAAATGGCTACACCTTC.

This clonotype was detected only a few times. CDR3 sequence: CASSQQPGQSYEQYF. Here the CDR3 DNA reads TGCGCCAGCAGCCAACAACCGGGACAGTCCTACGAGCAGTACTTC. This chain joins TRBV4-3 and TRBJ2-7; 7 positions agree with TRBD1. J lost 1 base, V lost 2 bases, and 5 bases had no gene match. The CDR3 length is 15 residues. The germline CDR1 and CDR2 sequences are LGHNA and YSLEER.

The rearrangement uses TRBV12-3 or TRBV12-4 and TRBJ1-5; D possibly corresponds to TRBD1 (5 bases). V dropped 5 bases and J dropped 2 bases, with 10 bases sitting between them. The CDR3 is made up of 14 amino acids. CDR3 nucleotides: TGTGCCAGCAGTCTCGACAGTGGCAATCAGCCCCAGCATTTT. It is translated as CASSLDSGNQPQHF.

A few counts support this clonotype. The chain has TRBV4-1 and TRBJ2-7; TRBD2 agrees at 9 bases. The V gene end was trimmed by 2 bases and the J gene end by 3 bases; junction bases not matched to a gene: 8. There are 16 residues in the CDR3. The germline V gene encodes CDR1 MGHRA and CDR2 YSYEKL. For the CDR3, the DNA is TGCGCCAGCAGCCAAACCACGGCTAGCGGGGACTACGAGCAGTACTTC. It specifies CASSQTTASGDYEQYF.

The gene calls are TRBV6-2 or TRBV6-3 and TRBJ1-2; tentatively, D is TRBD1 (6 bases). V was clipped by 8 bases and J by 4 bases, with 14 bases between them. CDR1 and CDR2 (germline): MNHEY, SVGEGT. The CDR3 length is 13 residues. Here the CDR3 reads CASRDILPYGYTF. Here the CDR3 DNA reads TGTGCCAGCCGGGACATACTGCCCTATGGCTACACCTTC.

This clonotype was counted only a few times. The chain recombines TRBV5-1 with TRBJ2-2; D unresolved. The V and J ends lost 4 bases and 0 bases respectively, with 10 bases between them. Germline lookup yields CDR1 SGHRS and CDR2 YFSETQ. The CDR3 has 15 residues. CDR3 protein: CASSRTLANTGELFF. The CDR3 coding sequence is TGCGCCAGCAGCCGAACCCTAGCGAACACCGGGGAGCTGTTTTTT.

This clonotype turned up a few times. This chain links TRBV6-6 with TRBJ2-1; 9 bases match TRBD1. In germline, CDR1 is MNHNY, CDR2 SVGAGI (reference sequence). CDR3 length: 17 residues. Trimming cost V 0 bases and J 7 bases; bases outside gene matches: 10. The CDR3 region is CASSYSDKGQGANEQFF. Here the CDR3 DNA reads TGTGCCAGCAGTTACTCTGATAAGGGACAGGGAGCGAATGAGCAGTTCTTC.

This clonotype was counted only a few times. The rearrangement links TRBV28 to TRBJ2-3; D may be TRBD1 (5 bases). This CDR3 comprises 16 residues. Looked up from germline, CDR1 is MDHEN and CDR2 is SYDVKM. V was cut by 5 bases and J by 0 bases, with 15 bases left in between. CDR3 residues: CASSPEVGPSTDTQYF. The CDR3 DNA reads TGTGCCAGCAGTCCTGAAGTGGGGCCGAGCACAGATACGCAGTATTTT.

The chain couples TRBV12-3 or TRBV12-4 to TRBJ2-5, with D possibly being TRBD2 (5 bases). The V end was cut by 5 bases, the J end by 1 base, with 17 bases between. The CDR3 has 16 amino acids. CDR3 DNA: TGTGCCAGCAGTCCCTCGGACTCAACACTCCAAGAGACCCAGTACTTC. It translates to CASSPSDSTLQETQYF.

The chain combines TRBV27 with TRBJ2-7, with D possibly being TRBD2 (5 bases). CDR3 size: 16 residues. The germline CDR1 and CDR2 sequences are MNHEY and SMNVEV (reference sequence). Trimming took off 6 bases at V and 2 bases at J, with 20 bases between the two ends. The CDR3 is CASSLLLSGTPYEQYF. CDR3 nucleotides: TGTGCCAGCAGCCTACTACTCAGCGGAACTCCCTACGAGCAGTACTTC.

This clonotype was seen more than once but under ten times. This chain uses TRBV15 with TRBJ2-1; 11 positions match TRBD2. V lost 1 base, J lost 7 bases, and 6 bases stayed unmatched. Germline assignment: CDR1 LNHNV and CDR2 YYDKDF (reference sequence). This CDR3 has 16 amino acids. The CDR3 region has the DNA TGTGCCACCAGCAGAGTAGTGGCTAGCGGGGGGAATGAGCAGTTCTTC. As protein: CATSRVVASGGNEQFF.

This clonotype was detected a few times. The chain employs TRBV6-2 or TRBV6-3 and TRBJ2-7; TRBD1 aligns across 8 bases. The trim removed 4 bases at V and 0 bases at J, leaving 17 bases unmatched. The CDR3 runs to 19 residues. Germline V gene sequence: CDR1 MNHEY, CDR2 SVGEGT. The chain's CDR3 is CASSSPPGGRSQASYEQYF. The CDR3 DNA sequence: TGTGCCAGCAGTTCGCCCCCAGGGGGCCGATCTCAAGCCTCCTACGAGCAGTACTTC.

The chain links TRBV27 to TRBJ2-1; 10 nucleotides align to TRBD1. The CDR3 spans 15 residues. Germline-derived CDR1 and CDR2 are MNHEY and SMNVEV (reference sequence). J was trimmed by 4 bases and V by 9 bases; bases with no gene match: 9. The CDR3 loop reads CASSSDRGPYNEQFF. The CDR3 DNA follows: TGTGCCAGTTCCTCTGACAGGGGGCCTTACAATGAGCAGTTCTTC.

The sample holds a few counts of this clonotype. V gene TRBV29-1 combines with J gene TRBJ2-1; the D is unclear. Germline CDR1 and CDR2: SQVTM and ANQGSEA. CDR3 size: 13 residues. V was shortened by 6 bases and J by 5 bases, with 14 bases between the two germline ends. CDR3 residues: CSVSRTVDNEQFF. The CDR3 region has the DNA TGCAGCGTGTCCCGGACGGTTGACAATGAGCAGTTCTTC.

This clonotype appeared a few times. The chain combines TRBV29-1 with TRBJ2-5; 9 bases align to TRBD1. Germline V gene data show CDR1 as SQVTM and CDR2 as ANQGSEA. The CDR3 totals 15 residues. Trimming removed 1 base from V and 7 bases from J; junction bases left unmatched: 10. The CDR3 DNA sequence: TGCAGCGTTGAAGGTCTCGGGACAGGGTGGGCGACCCAGTACTTC. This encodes CSVEGLGTGWATQYF.

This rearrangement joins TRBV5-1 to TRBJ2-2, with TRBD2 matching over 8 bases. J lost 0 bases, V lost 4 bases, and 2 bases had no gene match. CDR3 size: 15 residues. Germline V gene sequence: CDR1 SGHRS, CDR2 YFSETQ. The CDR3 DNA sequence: TGCGCCAGCAGCCCAGCGGGGGCGAACACCGGGGAGCTGTTTTTT. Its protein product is CASSPAGANTGELFF.

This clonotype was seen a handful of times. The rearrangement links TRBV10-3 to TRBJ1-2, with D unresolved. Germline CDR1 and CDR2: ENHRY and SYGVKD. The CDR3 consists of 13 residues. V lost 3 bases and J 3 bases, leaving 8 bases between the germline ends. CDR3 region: CAISDSTDYGYTF. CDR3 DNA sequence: TGTGCCATCAGTGACTCGACGGACTATGGCTACACCTTC.

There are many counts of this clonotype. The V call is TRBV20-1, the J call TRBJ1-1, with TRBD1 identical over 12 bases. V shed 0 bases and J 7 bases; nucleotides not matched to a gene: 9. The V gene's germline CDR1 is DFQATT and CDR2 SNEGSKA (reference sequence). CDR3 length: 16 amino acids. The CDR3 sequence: CSARDLGQGAPSEAFF. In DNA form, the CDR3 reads TGCAGTGCTAGAGATCTGGGACAGGGGGCCCCCAGTGAAGCTTTCTTT.

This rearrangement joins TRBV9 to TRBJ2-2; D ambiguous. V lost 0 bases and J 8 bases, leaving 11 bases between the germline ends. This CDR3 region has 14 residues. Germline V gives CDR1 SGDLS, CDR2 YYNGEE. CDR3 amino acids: CASSVATVTGELFF. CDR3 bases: TGTGCCAGCAGCGTAGCTACGGTGACTGGGGAGCTGTTTTTT.

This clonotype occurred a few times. CDR3 sequence (DNA): TGTGCCAGCAGCCCCCGAAGTGACCGCTCCTACAATGAGCAGTTCTTC. Residues: CASSPRSDRSYNEQFF. This chain joins TRBV9 and TRBJ2-1, with D unresolved. Per germline, CDR1 SGDLS and CDR2 YYNGEE. The CDR3 is 16 amino acids. V lost 4 bases, J lost 0 bases, and 14 bases lay in between.

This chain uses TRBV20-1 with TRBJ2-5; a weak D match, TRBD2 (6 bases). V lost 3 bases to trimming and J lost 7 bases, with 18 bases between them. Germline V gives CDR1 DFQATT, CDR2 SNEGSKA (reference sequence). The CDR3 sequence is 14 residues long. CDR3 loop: CSASGSGSSGTQYF. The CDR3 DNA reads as TGCAGTGCTAGCGGGAGCGGTTCTAGTGGGACCCAGTACTTC.

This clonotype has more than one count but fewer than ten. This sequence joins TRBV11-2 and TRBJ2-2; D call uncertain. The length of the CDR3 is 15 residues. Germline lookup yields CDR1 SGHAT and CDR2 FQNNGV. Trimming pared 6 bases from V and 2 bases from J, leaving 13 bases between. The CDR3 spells CASRSARGNTGELFF. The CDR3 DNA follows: TGTGCCAGCAGATCAGCGCGCGGAAACACCGGGGAGCTGTTTTTT.

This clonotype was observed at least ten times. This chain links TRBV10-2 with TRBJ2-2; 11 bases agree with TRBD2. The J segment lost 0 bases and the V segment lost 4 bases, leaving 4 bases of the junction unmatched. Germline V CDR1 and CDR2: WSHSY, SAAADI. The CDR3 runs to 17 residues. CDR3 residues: CASSVIAGGPNTGELFF. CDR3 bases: TGCGCCAGCAGTGTGATAGCGGGGGGGCCGAACACCGGGGAGCTGTTTTTT.